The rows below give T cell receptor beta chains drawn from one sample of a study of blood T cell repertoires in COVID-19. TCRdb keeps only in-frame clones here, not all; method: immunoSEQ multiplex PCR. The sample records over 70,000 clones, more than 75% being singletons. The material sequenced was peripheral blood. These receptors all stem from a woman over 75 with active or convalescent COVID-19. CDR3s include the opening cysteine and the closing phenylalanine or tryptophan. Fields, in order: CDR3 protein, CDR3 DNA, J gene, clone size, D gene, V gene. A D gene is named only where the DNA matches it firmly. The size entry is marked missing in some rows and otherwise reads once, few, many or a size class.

CSASSGGGVLGEQYF | TGCAGTGCTAGTTCTGGCGGGGGGGTTTTAGGCGAGCAGTACTTC | TRBJ2-7 | . | TRBD2 | TRBV20-1
CASSPSGVQVGELFF | TGTGCCAGCAGCCCCTCCGGGGTCCAGGTCGGGGAGCTGTTTTTT | TRBJ2-2 | . | . | TRBV21-1
CASSFTGERETEAFF | TGTGCCAGCAGCTTTACAGGGGAAAGGGAGACTGAAGCTTTCTTT | TRBJ1-1 | . | TRBD1 | TRBV7-9
CASSLTSGDYEQYF | TGTGCCAGCAGCTTGACTAGCGGGGACTACGAGCAGTACTTC | TRBJ2-7 | . | TRBD2 | TRBV11-2
CASSFSGSPGNTIYF | TGTGCCAGCAGTTTTTCCGGGAGTCCTGGAAACACCATATATTTT | TRBJ1-3 | few | . | TRBV6-2/TRBV6-3
CASSSSGLGGNQPQHF | TGTGCCAGCAGCTCTTCGGGACTGGGGGGCAATCAGCCCCAGCATTTT | TRBJ1-5 | . | . | TRBV7-8
CASSPSINSGPKADTQYF | TGTGCCAGCTCACCTAGCATCAATAGCGGGCCTAAGGCAGATACGCAGTATTTT | TRBJ2-3 | . | TRBD2 | TRBV18
CASSLGTSGGADTQYF | TGTGCCAGCAGCTTAGGGACTAGCGGGGGCGCAGATACGCAGTATTTT | TRBJ2-3 | . | TRBD2 | TRBV7-8
CASGGLAGGLETQYF | TGTGCCAGCGGCGGACTAGCGGGGGGGTTAGAGACCCAGTACTTC | TRBJ2-5 | once | TRBD2 | TRBV2
CASSPPGQGNYEQYF | TGTGCCAGCAGTCCACCGGGACAGGGCAATTACGAGCAGTACTTC | TRBJ2-7 | . | TRBD1 | TRBV6-6
CASTPRDEQFF | TGTGCCAGCACTCCCCGGGATGAGCAGTTCTTC | TRBJ2-1 | . | . | TRBV12-3/TRBV12-4
CASSYLAGGVSETQYF | TGTGCCAGCAGTTACTTGGCAGGGGGCGTTTCGGAGACCCAGTACTTC | TRBJ2-5 | . | TRBD1 | TRBV6-5
CASSYRRQGNTEAFF | TGTGCCAGCAGTTACCGAAGACAGGGAAACACTGAAGCTTTCTTT | TRBJ1-1 | . | TRBD1 | TRBV6-2/TRBV6-3
CASSRLGQDTQYF | TGTGCCAGCAGCCGTCTTGGTCAGGATACGCAGTATTTT | TRBJ2-3 | . | . | TRBV3-1/TRBV3-2
CASSFRGRWTDTQYF | TGTGCCAGCAGTTTTAGGGGGAGATGGACAGATACGCAGTATTTT | TRBJ2-3 | . | . | TRBV7-9
CASSLIPSGGTDTQYF | TGTGCCAGCAGTTTAATCCCTAGCGGAGGCACAGATACGCAGTATTTT | TRBJ2-3 | few | TRBD2 | TRBV27
CASSPLDTSYEQYF | TGTGCCAGCTCACCACTCGACACTTCCTACGAGCAGTACTTC | TRBJ2-7 | . | . | TRBV18
CASSPGTGWDTEAFF | TGTGCCAGCAGCCCGGGGACAGGTTGGGACACTGAAGCTTTCTTT | TRBJ1-1 | . | TRBD1 | TRBV9
CASSYSGQGDETQYF | TGTGCCAGCAGTTACTCCGGACAGGGGGACGAGACCCAGTACTTC | TRBJ2-5 | . | TRBD1 | TRBV6-5
CSVDVKAGGLNEQFF | TGCAGCGTTGATGTTAAGGCGGGGGGGCTGAATGAGCAGTTCTTC | TRBJ2-1 | . | TRBD2 | TRBV29-1
CASSRDRTAGNTIYF | TGTGCCAGCTCCCGGGACAGGACTGCAGGAAACACCATATATTTT | TRBJ1-3 | once | TRBD1 | TRBV18
CAWSVGEVSYNEQFF | TGTGCCTGGAGTGTCGGGGAGGTATCCTACAATGAGCAGTTCTTC | TRBJ2-1 | . | . | TRBV30
CASSSTGTGGGGYTF | TGCGCCAGCAGCTCCACCGGGACAGGGGGTGGTGGCTACACCTTC | TRBJ1-2 | . | TRBD1 | TRBV5-1
CASSRTLGVTDTQYF | TGTGCCAGCAGCCGAACCCTGGGCGTCACAGATACGCAGTATTTT | TRBJ2-3 | . | . | TRBV5-8
CASSSDRVQPQHF | TGTGCCAGCAGTAGCGACAGGGTGCAGCCCCAGCATTTT | TRBJ1-5 | . | TRBD1 | TRBV6-2/TRBV6-3
CASSPRQGTIHEQYF | TGTGCTAGCAGCCCCAGACAGGGGACTATCCACGAGCAGTACTTC | TRBJ2-7 | once | . | TRBV7-7
CASSLTSGGSYEQYF | TGTGCCAGCAGCTTAACTAGCGGGGGTTCCTACGAGCAGTACTTC | TRBJ2-7 | once | TRBD2 | TRBV11-2
CASSQVLNTEAFF | TGTGCCAGCAGTCAGGTCTTGAACACTGAAGCTTTCTTT | TRBJ1-1 | . | . | TRBV2
CASTPQGTAYGYTF | TGTGCCAGTACCCCCCAGGGGACCGCGTATGGCTACACCTTC | TRBJ1-2 | . | . | TRBV19
CASSLGGQGFSNQPQHF | TGTGCCAGCAGCTTAGGGGGACAGGGTTTCAGCAATCAGCCCCAGCATTTT | TRBJ1-5 | . | TRBD1 | TRBV11-2
CAWSVSRNLSIDEQFF | TGTGCCTGGAGTGTGAGTCGAAATCTATCGATCGATGAGCAGTTCTTC | TRBJ2-1 | . | . | TRBV30
CASSQTGHTGELFF | TGTGCCAGCAGCCAGACAGGGCACACCGGGGAGCTGTTTTTT | TRBJ2-2 | . | TRBD1 | TRBV14
CASSGVGTAFLDGYTF | TGTGCCAGCAGTGGGGTTGGTACAGCTTTTTTGGATGGCTACACCTTC | TRBJ1-2 | . | . | TRBV6-1
CASSLAGSGEQFF | TGTGCCAGCAGCTTAGCGGGTAGCGGCGAGCAGTTCTTC | TRBJ2-1 | . | . | TRBV7-6
CARSLVDISGNQPQHF | TGTGCCAGAAGCTTGGTGGACATCAGCGGCAATCAGCCCCAGCATTTT | TRBJ1-5 | . | . | TRBV5-3
CASSQEATPSYNEQFF | TGTGCCAGCAGCCAAGAAGCCACTCCCTCCTACAATGAGCAGTTCTTC | TRBJ2-1 | many | . | TRBV4-2
CASSLRQGIFGYTF | TGTGCCAGCAGCCTACGACAGGGTATTTTTGGCTACACCTTC | TRBJ1-2 | many | TRBD1 | TRBV5-4
CASSGGGTNTEAFF | TGTGCCAGCAGCGGAGGGGGTACGAACACTGAAGCTTTCTTT | TRBJ1-1 | . | . | TRBV9
CASSEGAGTPLHF | TGTGCCAGCAGTGAGGGGGCTGGGACACCCCTCCACTTT | TRBJ1-6 | . | . | TRBV6-4